This T cell receptor beta chain was retrieved from a study of blood T cell repertoires in COVID-19. Assay: immunoSEQ multiplex PCR; the TCRdb copy retains only in-frame clones and omits some. The sample records 90,000 to 120,000 clones, roughly 81% being singletons. In its sample, this clone was seen a few times. The TCR sequence derives from a human donor in a cohort sampled during active COVID-19. Sequencing input: peripheral blood.

The CDR3 loop is CASSFEGTEAFF. The CDR3 DNA is TGTGCCAGCAGTTTCGAGGGCACTGAAGCTTTCTTT. V usage is TRBV28 and J usage is TRBJ1-1; D gene uncertain. CDR1 MDHEN and CDR2 SYDVKM come from the germline V gene. This CDR3 is 12 amino acids long. V dropped 3 bases and J dropped 4 bases, with 6 bases sitting between them.